These T cell receptor beta chains were read from a single sample in a study of T cell responses to AZD1222 COVID-19 vaccine. TCRdb's table, derived via immunoSEQ multiplex PCR, lists solely in-frame clones and lacks some. The top ten hold 0.85% to 1.3% of the sample, which has 100,000 to 150,000 clones, 92% seen once. The specimen comprised peripheral blood, sampled on day 0 of AZD1222 vaccination. The receptors shown here come from an adult in good health. Both conserved end residues are trimmed from each CDR3. D genes are given only for firm matches.

d_call	v_call	j_call	cdr3_aa
-	TRBV5-1	TRBJ1-4	ASSLVGREREKLF
TRBD1	TRBV15	TRBJ2-2	ATSSSPGQTTGELF
TRBD1	TRBV28	TRBJ1-2	ASRTPGQTHELGGYT
TRBD1	TRBV6-5	TRBJ1-1	ASSKRGLGTEAF
-	TRBV5-8	TRBJ1-1	ASSYDRMNTEAF
-	TRBV9	TRBJ2-1	ASSVGALLGLHDEQF
TRBD1	TRBV27	TRBJ2-1	ASSTTGGPKGLTYNEQF
TRBD1	TRBV5-4	TRBJ1-1	ASSLGTGGANTEAF
TRBD1	TRBV3-1/TRBV3-2	TRBJ2-3	ASNKGAGTDTQY
-	TRBV18	TRBJ2-5	ASSLAEETQY
-	TRBV5-1	TRBJ1-2	ASSQASGRGYT
TRBD1	TRBV6-5	TRBJ1-3	ASSPGGTGLY
-	TRBV19	TRBJ1-4	ASSIGHEKLF
TRBD2	TRBV18	TRBJ2-7	ASSPMSGRPSYEQY
-	TRBV28	TRBJ1-5	ASGPPTGRPWQPQH
-	TRBV19	TRBJ1-5	ASSSFRDGNQPQH
-	TRBV27	TRBJ2-7	ASTPLAGINYEQY
-	TRBV19	TRBJ2-3	ASTINSGTDTQY
TRBD1	TRBV19	TRBJ1-2	ASSPRDRNGYT
TRBD1	TRBV5-6	TRBJ2-1	ASSPAGTDNEQF
TRBD2	TRBV9	TRBJ2-7	ASSPKMTSGGPSYEQY
-	TRBV18	TRBJ2-7	ASSPYGNEQY
-	TRBV23-1	TRBJ2-2	ASNLVPSGTGSGELF
-	TRBV28	TRBJ2-7	ASSLVKYEQY
TRBD2	TRBV4-1	TRBJ2-1	ASSQDTGRSDNEQF
TRBD2	TRBV5-1	TRBJ2-2	ASSFSGENTGELF
TRBD2	TRBV7-3	TRBJ2-5	ASSLTAGASQETQY
TRBD2	TRBV28	TRBJ2-1	ASSLNGGRQF
TRBD1	TRBV14	TRBJ1-2	ASSRDRDNGYT
-	TRBV7-2	TRBJ1-2	ASSSQGGGYT
-	TRBV6-1	TRBJ1-1	ASSEARSAEAF